Below are 8 T cell receptor beta chains sequenced from a single sample in a study of human T cells and chemical hapten exposure. Sample time point: patch test 1, 2 weeks after DPC sensitization. Regarding treatment: therapeutic diphenylcyclopropenone sensitization with weekly scalp DPC. TCRdb reprocessed the RACE reads via MiXCR and lists one record per CDR3 protein. The sample lists roughly 360,000 distinct CDR3 sequences; approximately 5% were seen once. The material was whole blood, obtained in connection with sensitization to the hapten diphenylcyclopropenone (DPC). The origin of the receptors is a woman aged 45-65 years with alopecia areata. Some clones in this sample may be carry-over from other donors' samples.

The chain carries TRBV29-1 and TRBJ1-1; D not resolved. Germline V gene sequence: CDR1 SQVTM, CDR2 ANQGSEA. This CDR3 region has 14 residues. The germline V and J ends were trimmed by 7 bases and 2 bases, with 17 bases remaining between them. CDR3: CSADRPGINTEAFF. CDR3 in DNA: TGCAGCGCTGACCGGCCGGGGATAAACACTGAAGCTTTCTTT.

The rearrangement links TRBV28 to TRBJ1-6; no firm D call. There are 14 residues in the CDR3. CDR1 MDHEN and CDR2 SYDVKM come from the germline V gene. V lost 3 bases to trimming and J lost 6 bases, with 9 bases between them. CDR3 bases: TGTGCCAGCAGTTTCGCTGGGGTTAATTCACCCCTCCACTTT. Its protein is CASSFAGVNSPLHF.

This clonotype was observed a handful of times. The gene calls are TRBV7-9 and TRBJ2-5; D possibly corresponds to TRBD2 (6 bases). Germline V lookup: CDR1 SEHNR, CDR2 FQNEAQ (reference sequence). This CDR3 has 12 residues. Trimming took off 8 bases at V and 5 bases at J, with 12 bases between the two ends. CDR3 bases: TGTGCCAGCGCGCAAGGGAGGGAGACCCAGTACTTC. This translates into CASAQGRETQYF.

This clonotype was counted at least ten times. The chain joins TRBV6-2 or TRBV6-3 to TRBJ1-1; unclear D gene. CDR1 and CDR2 from the germline V gene are MNHEY and SVGEGT. The CDR3 consists of 13 residues. V was pared by 7 bases and J by 0 bases, with 9 bases between. In DNA, the CDR3 is TGTGCCAGCACTCGGATCATGAACACTGAAGCTTTCTTT. Encoded protein: CASTRIMNTEAFF.

This clonotype was recorded many times. The chain combines TRBV2 with TRBJ2-1; TRBD2 matches at 7 bases. Germline V gene data show CDR1 as SNHLY and CDR2 as FYNNEI. The ends lost 4 bases at V and 7 bases at J; junction bases unmatched: 7. The CDR3 has 14 amino acids. The CDR3 is CASSAPGGWNEQFF. CDR3 in DNA: TGTGCCAGCAGTGCGCCGGGAGGTTGGAATGAGCAGTTCTTC.

This clonotype was seen repeatedly, ten times or more. The chain combines TRBV4-2 with TRBJ2-1; 9 bases match TRBD2. The length of the CDR3 is 16 residues. J was trimmed by 10 bases and V by 1 base; bases with no gene match: 11. Germline V gives CDR1 LGHNA, CDR2 YNFKEQ. The CDR3 here is CASSQGGGATRSEQFF. The CDR3 DNA sequence: TGTGCCAGCAGCCAAGGCGGGGGGGCCACCCGGTCGGAGCAGTTCTTC.

This clonotype was seen a handful of times. The rearrangement uses TRBV12-5 and TRBJ2-3, with D hard to call. The germline V gene has CDR1 LGHNT and CDR2 FRNRAP. This CDR3 contains 14 residues. Trimming took off 1 base at V and 0 bases at J, with 5 bases between the two ends. CDR3 sequence reads: CASGLGSSTDTQYF. CDR3 nucleotide sequence: TGTGCTAGTGGTTTGGGGTCTAGCACAGATACGCAGTATTTT.

This clonotype showed up many times. V gene TRBV27 combines with J gene TRBJ1-5; 7 bases are shared with TRBD1. CDR3 length equals 13 residues. Trimming at V came to 6 bases and at J to 3 bases, leaving 2 bases not matched to a gene. Germline V CDR1 and CDR2: MNHEY, SMNVEV (reference sequence). The CDR3 is CASRDRANQPQHF. The CDR3 DNA is TGTGCCAGCAGAGACAGGGCCAATCAGCCCCAGCATTTT.